A single sample is the source of the 15 T cell receptor beta chains below, sequenced in a study of blood T cell repertoires in COVID-19. Using immunoSEQ multiplex PCR, the repertoire was profiled, and TCRdb retains in-frame clones only, with some absent. The sample gives 110,000 to 150,000 clones, roughly 89% of which show up once; about 4.1% is in the top ten. The material sequenced was PBMCs or T cells enriched from blood (not recorded which). These receptors all stem from a man aged 45-60 years who had recovered from COVID-19.

The rearrangement joins TRBV10-3 to TRBJ1-2; 9 bases are a match to TRBD1. J was trimmed by 6 bases and V by 8 bases; bases with no gene match: 1. CDR3 length: 11 residues. CDR1 and CDR2 (germline): ENHRY, SYGVKD. Here the CDR3 DNA reads TGTGCCATCCGACAGGGGGATGGCTACACCTTC. Protein sequence: CAIRQGDGYTF.

The chain has TRBV5-4 and TRBJ1-3, with 7 bases lining up with TRBD1. The CDR3 is 16 amino acids. V was pared by 1 base and J by 1 base, with 5 bases of the junction left unmatched. Per germline, CDR1 SGHNT and CDR2 YYREEE (reference sequence). CDR3 DNA sequence: TGTGCCAGCAGCTTGTCAGCAGGGGGGTCTGGAAACACCATATATTTT. Translated: CASSLSAGGSGNTIYF.

V is TRBV6-2 or TRBV6-3 and J is TRBJ1-5; weak D call: TRBD1 (6 bases). Germline V gene sequence: CDR1 MNHEY, CDR2 SVGEGT. Trimming took 1 base from V and 5 from J, leaving 15 bases between them. This CDR3 contains 16 residues. This CDR3 reads CASSYFAGEGDQPQHF. In nucleotides, the CDR3 is TGTGCCAGCAGTTACTTTGCAGGGGAAGGTGATCAGCCCCAGCATTTT.

The chain links TRBV28 to TRBJ2-6; D remains unclear. V was shortened by 10 bases and J by 3 bases, with 7 bases between the two germline ends. CDR3 size: 12 residues. Germline V gene data show CDR1 as MDHEN and CDR2 as SYDVKM. The CDR3 here is CAIARGANVLTF. CDR3 DNA: TGTGCCATTGCGCGTGGGGCCAACGTCCTGACTTTC.

The chain is built from TRBV5-1 and TRBJ2-2, with TRBD1 matching over 7 bases. V shed 0 bases, J shed 6 bases, and the junction held 11 bases outside the gene matches. The CDR3 is made up of 17 amino acids. Germline lookup yields CDR1 SGHRS and CDR2 YFSETQ. The CDR3 coding sequence is TGCGCCAGCAGCTTGGCATCCAGCACAGGGGCCCCCGGGGAGCTGTTTTTT. Translating it yields CASSLASSTGAPGELFF.

The rearrangement uses TRBV30 and TRBJ2-3; weak D call: TRBD2 (6 bases). Looked up from germline, CDR1 is GTSNPN and CDR2 is SVGIG (reference sequence). This CDR3 region has 16 residues. Deletions cut 5 bases from V and 3 bases from J, with 21 bases between. The CDR3 sequence: CAWARGSWGDTDTQYF. CDR3 in DNA: TGTGCCTGGGCTAGAGGGTCTTGGGGGGATACAGATACGCAGTATTTT.

The chain combines TRBV5-1 with TRBJ2-5; TRBD2 aligns across 16 bases. CDR1 is SGHRS and CDR2 is YFSETQ in the germline V gene. J was trimmed by 5 bases and V by 4 bases; bases with no gene match: 11. The CDR3 length is 18 residues. The CDR3 nucleotides are TGCGCCAGCAGCCGTTCCGGGACTAGCGGGAGGGCCTGGGAGACCCAGTACTTC. Translation: CASSRSGTSGRAWETQYF. The full variable domain, with the rest looked up from reference TRBV5-1 and TRBJ2-5, is KAGVTQTPRYLIKTRGQQVTLSCSPISGHRSVSWYQQTPGQGLQFLFEYFSETQRNKGNFPGRFSGRQFSNSRSEMNVSTLELGDSALYLCASSRSGTSGRAWETQYFGPGTRLLVL.

The chain recombines TRBV5-4 with TRBJ2-1; TRBD2 agrees at 12 bases. The CDR3 runs 15 residues. Looked up from germline, CDR1 is SGHNT and CDR2 is YYREEE (reference sequence). Trimming cost V 4 bases and J 5 bases; bases outside gene matches: 4. For the CDR3, the DNA is TGTGCCAGCAGCCTGACTAGCGGGGGTCACAATGAGCAGTTCTTC. Protein product: CASSLTSGGHNEQFF.

This clone has just one count. V usage is TRBV9 and J usage is TRBJ1-2, with TRBD1 matching over 8 bases. The V segment lost 2 bases and the J segment 8 bases; nucleotides outside the gene matches: 2. In germline, CDR1 is SGDLS, CDR2 YYNGEE. The CDR3 spans 12 residues. The CDR3 region has the DNA TGTGCCAGCAGCGTCCGGACAGGGGGCTACACCTTC. Translation: CASSVRTGGYTF.

V and J are TRBV18 and TRBJ2-7, with 9 nucleotides matching TRBD2. The CDR3 is 15 residues long. Germline V gene lookup returns CDR1 KGHSH and CDR2 LQKENI. V lost 3 bases to trimming and J lost 0 bases; unmatched junction nucleotides: 3. The CDR3 is CASSPGTSSSYEQYV. Here the CDR3 DNA reads TGTGCCAGCTCACCGGGGACTAGCAGCTCCTACGAGCAGTACGTC.

This clone was found many times. The chain couples TRBV7-9 to TRBJ1-2; 8 nucleotides line up with TRBD1. This CDR3 spans 16 amino acids. Germline CDR1 is SEHNR and CDR2 is FQNEAQ (reference sequence). Trimming removed 0 bases from V and 3 bases from J; junction bases left unmatched: 6. The CDR3 DNA follows: TGTGCCAGCAGCTTAGCTTATGCAGGGGGCGACTATGGCTACACCTTC. Protein sequence: CASSLAYAGGDYGYTF.

This chain joins TRBV19 and TRBJ1-3; 11 bases agree with TRBD1. The CDR3 totals 15 residues. Germline CDR1 is LNHDA and CDR2 is SQIVND (reference sequence). Germline trimming cut 8 bases from V and 3 bases from J; bases unmatched to any gene: 6. The CDR3 DNA reads TGTGCCAGTCTCCGGACAGGGGGCGGTGGAAACACCATATATTTT. Its translation is CASLRTGGGGNTIYF.

V usage is TRBV24-1 and J usage is TRBJ2-3, with a weak D call TRBD1 (5 bases). The germline gives CDR1 KGHDR, CDR2 SFDVKD. The V gene lost 5 bases and the J gene lost 4 bases, with 6 bases spanning the gap. The length of the CDR3 is 12 residues. The CDR3 protein is CATSAGPDTQYF. CDR3 bases: TGTGCCACCAGTGCAGGGCCAGATACGCAGTATTTT.

This chain connects TRBV7-6 to TRBJ1-1, with a weak D call TRBD1 (5 bases). The CDR3 has 16 amino acids. V gave up 0 bases and J gave up 1 base, with 12 bases separating them. CDR1 and CDR2 (germline): SGHVS, FNYEAQ. CDR3 loop: CASSLALGHENTEAFF. In DNA form, the CDR3 reads TGTGCCAGCAGCTTAGCATTAGGACACGAGAACACTGAAGCTTTCTTT.

This sequence joins TRBV6-1 and TRBJ1-5; a weak D match, TRBD1 (6 bases). The CDR3 sequence is 13 residues long. Germline V gives CDR1 MNHNS, CDR2 SASEGT. Trimming removed 2 bases from V and 11 bases from J, with 13 bases in between. Here the CDR3 DNA reads TGTGCCAGCAGTGAACTGTGGACAGTCGCCCAGCATTTT. Protein: CASSELWTVAQHF.